The entry that follows covers one T cell receptor beta chain sequence. This clonotype was seen many times. The antigen it binds to is not known. A read error may explain this, as a much larger clone is one base away. The data were obtained in a study of T cells in Graves' hyperthyroidism and ophthalmopathy (dated by TCRdb to the late 2010s). About the study as a whole: Peripheral blood samples were taken at initial diagnosis, before any treatment was given. The paper describes TCR Vbeta CDR3 sequencing of 135 peripheral blood samples, made up of about 40 ophthalmopathy patients, roughly 75 hyperthyroidism patients and roughly 17 progressor patients. An independent validation cohort of under 20 hyperthyroidism patients and roughly 16 patients who later progressed to ophthalmopathy tested prospective prediction of ophthalmopathy. Following sampling, methimazole starting at 30 mg daily was given to hyperthyroidism patients, and high-dose intravenous methylprednisolone was given to ophthalmopathy patients. The 90 or so discovery patients were randomly split 7:3 into training and test sets. To identify TCR V-J signatures that set the groups apart, the researchers used a discovery cohort of roughly 100 patients, made up of 40 to 45 with Graves' ophthalmopathy and some 60 with stable Graves' hyperthyroidism. The study also compared thyroid tissue and blood T-cell repertoires from roughly six Graves' hyperthyroidism patients.

Overall study outcomes, separate from this receptor: Sample size was not statistically predetermined, and blinding of investigators to group allocation was not performed. Most expanded thyroid clonotypes (frequency above 0.001) were also found in blood, which suggests that blood repertoires may mirror thyroid immune responses. A model built on a 13 V-J signature distinguished ophthalmopathy from stable hyperthyroidism, reaching 87.88% sensitivity and under 84% specificity in cross-validation and 80%/75% in testing. During validation, the model predicted progression to ophthalmopathy a median of about 6.5 months ahead of onset, with around 71% sensitivity and about 75% specificity.

Ophthalmopathy patients had moderately to severely active disease, Clinical Activity Score of at least 3, NOSPECS grade of at least 4, and duration under 3 months. The study excluded patients with uncontrolled infections, other autoimmune diseases, pregnancy or lactation. Clinical symptoms, serum thyroxine and TRAb, thyroid ultrasound, and orbital computed tomography formed the basis for the diagnoses. Ficoll-Paque density gradient centrifugation was used to isolate PBMCs from about 9 ml of fresh peripheral blood. Total RNA was extracted using Trizol reagent, and RNA quality was assessed on an Agilent 2100 Bioanalyzer. The CDR3 holds 14 amino acids from the cysteine to the phenylalanine. The DNA shown is the 42-base CDR3, in frame from base 1. The germline V gene supplies CDR1 MNHNS and CDR2 SASEGT. The TCR beta CDR3 regions were amplified from RNA transcripts. The TCR CDR3 was subjected to a first round of RT-PCR using the HTBI primer set and the Qiagen OneStep RT-PCR kit. Libraries were constructed in a second round of multiplex PCR, after which size selection and purification were carried out. Paired-end sequencing of the libraries was performed with 100 bp reads on an Illumina HiSeq2000. Per the source publication's procedure: SOAPnuke was used to process the raw data, with reads discarded if the reads contained adapters or uncalled bases, had a mean Phred below 15, or lacked an exact constant-primer or identifier match. COPE v1.2.5 was used to merge the high-quality paired reads, and each unique nucleotide sequence was defined as a clonotype. Clonotypes were aligned to IMGT TRBV, TRBD and TRBJ reference segments using MiTCR v1.1. The analysis was restricted to V-J combinations with a frequency above 0.0001, which together covered roughly 99% of the repertoires. A TCS score was defined as the ratio of F50 (clonal expansion) to E x V (chaos), with BLOSUM62-based TCRdist applied between CDR3 peptides within each V-J. Welch's t-statistics and random forest reduced 450 to 600 V-J features to under 15, which were used in a naive Bayes classifier (R e1071). TCRdb reran the public reads through fastp at Q25 and MiXCR, keeping productive beta chains. When rows share a CDR3 protein, they turn into one entry using the most common DNA and genes. TCRdb's processing, not the study's, gives the V and J calls here. Counted in this sample were about 350,000 distinct CDR3 sequences; 15% to 20% of them appeared once. The ten largest clones capture around a sixth of the sample.

The specimen was blood. The receptor was isolated from a woman between 35 and 50 years old with Graves' ophthalmopathy. The V and J genes are TRBV6-1 and TRBJ1-2, with the D gene too uncertain to name. The encoded CDR3 is CASGERSPIYGYTF. The base sequence is TGTGCCAGCGGTGAAAGGTCGCCTATCTATGGCTACACCTTC.